This TCR beta chain was sequenced in a study of blood T cell repertoires in COVID-19. Measured with immunoSEQ multiplex PCR; TCRdb has only the in-frame clones, and not every one. The sample consists of under 450,000 clones, 80% to 90% of them appearing once. Germline V CDR1 and CDR2: MGHRA, YSYEKL. J gave up 2 bases and V 0 bases, and 6 bases lay outside the gene matches. This CDR3 comprises 16 residues. The chain carries TRBV4-1 and TRBJ2-7; TRBD1 agrees at 8 bases. Sequences were obtained from PBMCs or T cells enriched from blood (not recorded which). The TCR was taken from a young man who had recovered from COVID-19. CDR3 nucleotides: TGCGCCAGCAGCCAAGAAGGAACAGGGGGACCCTACGAGCAGTACTTC. Protein: CASSQEGTGGPYEQYF.